The sequence of this TCR beta chain was determined in a study of T cells in Graves' hyperthyroidism and ophthalmopathy (dated by TCRdb to between 2017 and 2020). Study-wide context: Peripheral blood was sampled at the time of initial diagnosis, prior to any treatment. After sampling, hyperthyroidism patients received methimazole starting at 30 mg daily, and ophthalmopathy patients received high-dose intravenous methylprednisolone. TCR V-J signatures able to tell the groups apart were searched for in a discovery cohort of 95 or so patients, of whom about 40 had Graves' ophthalmopathy and about 55 had stable Graves' hyperthyroidism. In several Graves' hyperthyroidism patients, the study also compared T-cell repertoires from thyroid tissue with T-cell repertoires from blood. The paper describes TCR Vbeta CDR3 sequencing of 130 to 150 peripheral blood samples, made up of approximately 40 ophthalmopathy patients, over 70 hyperthyroidism patients and 17 progressor patients. An independent validation cohort of 18 to 20 hyperthyroidism patients and about 15 patients who later progressed to ophthalmopathy tested prospective prediction of ophthalmopathy. The 100 or so discovery patients were randomly divided into training and test sets at a 7:3 ratio.

The paper's findings and limits, for the study overall: Most expanded thyroid clonotypes (frequency above 0.001) were also found in blood, which suggests that blood repertoires may mirror thyroid immune responses. In cross-validation, a model built on a 13 V-J signature told ophthalmopathy apart from stable hyperthyroidism with approximately 90% sensitivity and about 81% specificity, and in testing the same model reached 80%/75%. No statistical method was used to set the sample size in advance, and investigators knew the group allocation. In validation, progression to ophthalmopathy was predicted by the model with 70% to 71% sensitivity and around 76% specificity, a median of roughly six months before onset.

This clonotype turned up a few times. The clone's antigen remains unknown. Within one base of it there is no much larger clone, and no base qualities were kept. Ophthalmopathy patients had moderately to severely active disease, Clinical Activity Score of at least 3, NOSPECS grade of at least 4, and duration under 3 months. Any patient with an uncontrolled infection, another autoimmune disease, pregnancy or lactation was excluded. Diagnoses were based on clinical symptoms, serum thyroxine and TRAb, thyroid ultrasound and orbital computed tomography. PBMCs were isolated from about 9.1 ml of fresh peripheral blood by Ficoll-Paque density gradient centrifugation. Total RNA was extracted with Trizol reagent, and quality was checked on an Agilent 2100 Bioanalyzer. From its cysteine to its phenylalanine, the CDR3 spans 15 amino acids. Just the 45-base CDR3 DNA is kept, in frame starting at base 1. CDR1 and CDR2, per the germline V gene, are MGHRA and YSYEKL. V loses 4 bases of germline sequence and J loses 4 bases, and the interval between the two ends is 16 bases.

TCR beta CDR3 regions were amplified from RNA transcripts. The TCR CDR3 was subjected to a first round of RT-PCR using the HTBI primer set and the Qiagen OneStep RT-PCR kit. The libraries were constructed in a second round of multiplex PCR and then size-selected and purified. The libraries were sequenced on an Illumina HiSeq2000 using paired-end 100 bp reads. Regarding the original processing steps: SOAPnuke was used to process the raw data, removing reads that contained adapters or uncalled bases, had a mean Phred below 15, or lacked an exact match to the constant primer or identifier. COPE v1.2.5 was used to merge high-quality paired reads, and clonotypes were defined as unique nucleotide sequences. Clonotypes were aligned to IMGT TRBV, TRBD and TRBJ reference segments using MiTCR v1.1. The analysis was restricted to V-J combinations with a frequency above 0.0001, which together covered about 99% of the repertoires. The TCS score was defined as the ratio of F50 (clonal expansion) to E x V (chaos), calculated using BLOSUM62-based TCRdist between CDR3 peptides within each V-J. Welch's t-statistics and random forest reduced roughly 500 V-J features to under 15, which were used in a naive Bayes classifier (R e1071). The similarity between thyroid and blood repertoires was quantified using the Morisita-Horn index. Through fastp at Q25 and MiXCR, TCRdb rebuilt clones from the public reads, retaining in-frame beta chains. Entries that share a CDR3 protein sequence are merged under the most common genes and DNA. The V and J calls, along with clone size, are taken from TCRdb and not from the paper's own processing. The sample records around 610,000 distinct CDR3 sequences, 14% to 15% of which are singletons. Of the sample, around 4.1% falls within the top ten clones.

Sequencing input: blood. In this chain, TRBV4-1 is recombined with TRBJ1-2; the D gene is possibly TRBD1, with 6 bases matching. The sequence was obtained from a middle-aged woman with Graves' ophthalmopathy. The sequenced DNA is TGCGCCAGCAGCCGCGGGGACACTGGAGGCTATGGCTACACCTTC. Its product reads: CASSRGDTGGYGYTF.